This TCR beta chain was sequenced during a study of shared clonotypes between healthy human individuals. Sorted-subset replicate PCR reactions were performed with approximately 180 ng DNA, corresponding to some 32,000 T cell genomes. Generated by immunoSEQ multiplex PCR, the TCRdb table keeps only in-frame clones and is missing some. The sample includes 1,100,000 or so clones, about 84% of them seen just once. The germline CDR1 and CDR2 sequences are ENHRY and SYGVKD. This CDR3 region has 16 residues. Trimming took off 0 bases at V and 2 bases at J, with 11 bases between the two ends. V gene TRBV10-3 combines with J gene TRBJ1-5; a weak D match, TRBD1 (6 bases). Sequences were obtained from memory CD4+ T cells from PBMCs. Subset meaning: CD45RA-negative fraction. This clonotype was sampled from a man between 18 and 29 years old in good health. Some clones in this sample may be carry-over from other donors' samples. The CDR3 is CAISESLGGGNQPQHF. CDR3 nucleotide sequence: TGTGCCATCAGTGAGTCGCTAGGGGGGGGCAATCAGCCCCAGCATTTT.